The clone carrying this TCR beta chain has only one observation. The entry originates in a study of blood T cell repertoires in COVID-19. Turning to the study itself: The United States, Italy and Spain were the sources of the acute and convalescent COVID-19 samples. From T cells, B-cell-depleted T cells, or PBMCs came the material, which was cDNA or gDNA.

As processed by the authors: By means of reference gene primer amplification, nucleated cell counts were estimated. The method was immunoSEQ multiplex PCR; TCRdb's version includes in-frame clones alone and lacks a portion of them. The V and J calls and the clone size are those of that table, but D and trimming were determined from the DNA. The data contain some 59,000 clones, 80% to 90% of them seen just once; the ten biggest clones take up around 1.6%. The CDR3 is 15 amino acids. The TCR sequence derives from a man aged 55 to 70 with acute or convalescent COVID-19. The sequenced sample was peripheral blood. The chain employs TRBV21-1 and TRBJ1-1. TRBV21-1 has pseudogene status. Written as DNA, the CDR3 is TGTGCCAGCAGCTCCCGGGGGGGGATGTCGGCTGAAGCTTTCTTT. Its translation: CASSSRGGMSAEAFF.